The T cell receptor (beta chain) described here comes from a study of blood T cell repertoires in COVID-19. Per the authors' pipeline: Amplification with reference gene primers provided the estimates of nucleated cell counts. Only in-frame clones appear in the TCRdb table, and some are missing; sequencing was by immunoSEQ multiplex PCR. The V and J calls and the clone size are those of that table, but D and trimming were determined from the DNA. This sample has around 91,000 clones, with 85% found just once. This clone appeared once. Trimming removed 2 bases at V and 15 bases at J, with 20 bases between. The CDR3 has 14 residues. Germline assignment: CDR1 SQVTM and CDR2 ANQGSEA.

This clonotype originated in a man older than 75 with acute or convalescent COVID-19. V usage is TRBV29-1 and J usage is TRBJ1-6; D not resolved. The sample taken for sequencing was peripheral blood. CDR3 sequence reads: CSVELVEGVSGLHF. The CDR3 nucleotides read TGCAGCGTTGAACTCGTGGAGGGAGTTTCGGGCCTCCACTTT. Full variable domain (remainder filled in from reference TRBV29-1 and TRBJ1-6): SAVISQKPSRDICQRGTSLTIQCQVDSQVTMMFWYRQQPGQSLTLIATANQGSEATYESGFVIDKFPISRPNLTFSTLTVSNMSPEDSSIYLCSVELVEGVSGLHFGNGTRLTVT.